The clone carrying this T cell receptor (beta chain) was detected only a few times. CDR1 KGHDR and CDR2 SFDVKD come from the germline V gene. The germline V and J ends were trimmed by 4 bases and 1 base, with 9 bases remaining between them. The CDR3 loop spans 14 amino acids. The data originate from a study of blood T cell repertoires in COVID-19. Study context: Donors in the United States, Italy and Spain gave samples during acute or convalescent COVID-19.

TCRdb keeps only in-frame clones here, not all; method: immunoSEQ multiplex PCR. The repertoire holds tens of thousands of clones, more than 80% seen once, with over 1.2% in the top ten. The receptor comes from a man in his fifties or sixties with acute or convalescent COVID-19. The V gene is TRBV24-1, the J gene TRBJ1-1; D not resolved. Source material: peripheral blood. For the CDR3, the DNA is TGTGCCACCAGTGACAGGCCCTCGAACACTGAAGCTTTCTTT. Translated: CATSDRPSNTEAFF.